A selection of T cell receptor beta chains follows, all from one sample in a study of T cell responses to AZD1222 COVID-19 vaccine. The repertoire was sequenced with immunoSEQ multiplex PCR; TCRdb's copy has only in-frame clones and lacks some. The sample shows about 150,000 clones, 90% to 95% of them seen only once. The sample here was peripheral blood, taken 28 days after the second AZD1222 dose. The receptor set was obtained from an adult who received the AZD1222 COVID-19 vaccine. CDR3s leave out the opening cysteine and the closing phenylalanine or tryptophan. Fields, in order: V gene, D gene, CDR3 protein. A D gene is named only where the DNA matches it firmly.

TRBV4-1,.,ASSQEWGPSGNTIY
TRBV4-1,.,ASSQDSRNTGELF
TRBV28,TRBD1,ASRDRTGGNTGELF
TRBV7-3,.,ASSQGPTREQF
TRBV18,.,ASSPGIQETQY
TRBV5-6,.,ASSLTRNTGELF
TRBV20-1,.,SAGRRSEQF
TRBV2,.,ASSEPQRSNQPQH
TRBV2,.,ASSVEEDYGYT
TRBV4-1,.,ASSQFILGAENNSPLH
TRBV27,.,ASTRWGVRTASYEQY
TRBV4-2,.,ASSQVFATTEYGYT
TRBV7-9,TRBD1,ASSLWMGQGQETQY
TRBV11-2,TRBD2,ASSFGDSGGYEQY
TRBV30,.,AWGSESSPLH
TRBV30,.,AWSVLLAEAF
TRBV5-1,TRBD2,ASSLGSGGGSYEQY
TRBV27,TRBD1,ASSAWGQTYSNQPQH
TRBV7-2,.,ASSYAGNNSPLH